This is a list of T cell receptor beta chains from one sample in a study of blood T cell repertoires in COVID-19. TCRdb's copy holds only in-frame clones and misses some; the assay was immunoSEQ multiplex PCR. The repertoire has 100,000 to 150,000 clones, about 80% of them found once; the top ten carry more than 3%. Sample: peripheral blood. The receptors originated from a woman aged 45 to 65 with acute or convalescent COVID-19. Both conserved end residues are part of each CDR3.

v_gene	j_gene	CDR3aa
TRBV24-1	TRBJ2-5	CATSDRGAGETQYF
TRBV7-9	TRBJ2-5	CASSLVLVEETQYF
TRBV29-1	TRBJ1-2	CSVTGMDGYTF
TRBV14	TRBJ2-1	CASSQLFSNEQFF
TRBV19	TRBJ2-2	CASSIGATANTGELFF
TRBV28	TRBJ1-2	CASSLGTAYGYTF
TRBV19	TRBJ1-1	CASMGSFTEAFF
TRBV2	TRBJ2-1	CASSLSGRAEEQFF
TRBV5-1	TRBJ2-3	CASSLTSGTGTDTQYF
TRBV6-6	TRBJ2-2	CASSYPGQITGELFF
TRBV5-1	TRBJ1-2	CASSLDQQGYYGYTF
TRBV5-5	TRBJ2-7	CASSWGGWGEQYF
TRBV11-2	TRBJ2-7	CASSTGLYEQYF
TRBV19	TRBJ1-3	CASATSGENTIYF
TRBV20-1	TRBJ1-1	CSASRRTTANTEAFF
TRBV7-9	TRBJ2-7	CASSSTGGDYEQYF
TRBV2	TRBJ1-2	CASSNRGNYGYTF
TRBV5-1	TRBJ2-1	CASSLGRLEAPEQFF
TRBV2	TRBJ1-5	CASKDRDLMPQHF
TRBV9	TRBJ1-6	CASSLPGSPLHF
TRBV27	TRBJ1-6	CASSSLWETSSYNSPLHF
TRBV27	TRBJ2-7	CASSLLGFSGLNEQYF
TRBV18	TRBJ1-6	CASRQHRQDNSPLHF
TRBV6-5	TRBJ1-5	CASSRDRGHQPQHF
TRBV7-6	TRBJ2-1	CASSLNPSSYNEQFF
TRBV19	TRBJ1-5	CASTLSTGFNQPQHF
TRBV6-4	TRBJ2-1	CASSDPRDNEQFF
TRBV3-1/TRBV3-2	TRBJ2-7	CASSPGQGYEQYF
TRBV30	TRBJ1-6	CAWNRGGSYNSPLHF